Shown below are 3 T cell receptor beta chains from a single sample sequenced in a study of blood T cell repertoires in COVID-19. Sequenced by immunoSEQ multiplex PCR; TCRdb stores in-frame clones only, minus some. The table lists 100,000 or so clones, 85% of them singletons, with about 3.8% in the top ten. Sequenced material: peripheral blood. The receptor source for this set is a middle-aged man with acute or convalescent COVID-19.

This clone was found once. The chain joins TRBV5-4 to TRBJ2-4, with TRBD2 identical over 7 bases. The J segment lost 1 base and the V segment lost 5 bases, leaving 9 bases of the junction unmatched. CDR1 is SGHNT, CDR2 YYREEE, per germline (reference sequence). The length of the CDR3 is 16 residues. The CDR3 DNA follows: TGTGCCAGCAGTTCTAGCGGTGTCCTGGCCAAAAACATTCAGTACTTC. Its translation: CASSSSGVLAKNIQYF.

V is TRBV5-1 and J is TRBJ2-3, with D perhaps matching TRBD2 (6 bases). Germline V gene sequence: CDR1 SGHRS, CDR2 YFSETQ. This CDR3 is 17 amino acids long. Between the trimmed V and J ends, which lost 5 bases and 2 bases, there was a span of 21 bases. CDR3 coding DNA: TGCGCCAGCAGGATTAGACTAGGGGTGGGGCCCACAGATACGCAGTATTTT. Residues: CASRIRLGVGPTDTQYF.

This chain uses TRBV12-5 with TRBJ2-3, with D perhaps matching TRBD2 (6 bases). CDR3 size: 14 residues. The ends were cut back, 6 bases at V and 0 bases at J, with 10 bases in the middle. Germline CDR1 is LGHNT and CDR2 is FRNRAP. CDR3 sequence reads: CASGLALSTDTQYF. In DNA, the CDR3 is TGTGCTAGTGGGCTAGCGCTAAGCACAGATACGCAGTATTTT.